The 9 T cell receptor beta chains below come from one sample, sequenced in a study of blood T cell repertoires in COVID-19. Produced via immunoSEQ multiplex PCR; TCRdb's table is partial and in-frame only. Of approximately 320,000 clones listed, 89% are singletons. Sequencing was carried out using peripheral blood. The receptors come from a woman younger than 45 with COVID-19, enrolled during active disease.

This sequence joins TRBV6-6 and TRBJ1-1, with D possibly matching TRBD1 (6 bases). Per the germline V gene, CDR1 is MNHNY and CDR2 is SVGAGI (reference sequence). The CDR3 is 15 residues long. V was pared by 5 bases and J by 2 bases, with 15 bases between. The CDR3 protein is CASSITGIPNTEAFF. CDR3 in DNA: TGTGCCAGCAGTATCACAGGGATCCCCAACACTGAAGCTTTCTTT.

The V call is TRBV10-3, the J call TRBJ2-3; 8 positions match TRBD1. With 10 bases clipped from V and 3 bases from J, the junction kept 3 bases outside the gene matches. The germline gives CDR1 ENHRY, CDR2 SYGVKD. This CDR3 has 12 amino acids. CDR3 region: CATDRGTDTQYF. The CDR3 DNA is TGTGCCACCGACAGGGGAACAGATACGCAGTATTTT.

This chain joins TRBV27 and TRBJ2-3, with 11 bases lining up with TRBD2. V lost 6 bases and J lost 1; bases outside the gene matches: 12. Per germline, CDR1 MNHEY and CDR2 SMNVEV (reference sequence). The CDR3 has 18 residues. The CDR3 reads CASSSVPGLAVGTDTQYF. The CDR3 region has the DNA TGTGCCAGCAGCAGCGTCCCGGGACTAGCGGTGGGCACAGATACGCAGTATTTT.

The rearrangement links TRBV27 to TRBJ2-7; no definite D call. The CDR3 is 15 amino acids. The germline V gene encodes CDR1 MNHEY and CDR2 SMNVEV (reference sequence). V was shortened by 2 bases and J by 5 bases, with 16 bases between the two germline ends. CDR3 residues: CASSLTPLEHNEQYF. CDR3 in DNA: TGTGCCAGCAGTTTAACCCCCTTGGAGCACAACGAGCAGTACTTC.

The chain employs TRBV27 and TRBJ1-5; 7 nucleotides line up with TRBD1. Germline V lookup: CDR1 MNHEY, CDR2 SMNVEV (reference sequence). Trimming took 5 bases from V and 5 from J; bases not matched to a gene: 6. The CDR3 spans 14 residues. The CDR3 reads CASSTRQGDQPQHF. For the CDR3, the DNA is TGTGCCAGCAGTACCAGACAGGGCGATCAGCCCCAGCATTTT.

The chain uses TRBV6-5 and TRBJ2-5; D gene unclear. The V end was cut by 2 bases, the J end by 2 bases, with 9 bases between. The CDR3 is 14 amino acids. Germline CDR1 MNHEY, CDR2 SVGAGI. CDR3: CASSYDTAQETQYF. CDR3 sequence (DNA): TGTGCCAGCAGTTACGATACAGCACAAGAGACCCAGTACTTC.

The V and J genes are TRBV6-5 and TRBJ1-5, with 10 bases aligning to TRBD1. The CDR3 runs 15 residues. Trimming removed 5 bases from V and 4 bases from J; junction bases left unmatched: 5. Germline assignment: CDR1 MNHEY and CDR2 SVGAGI. CDR3 DNA: TGTGCCAGCAGTCGACAGGGGGCGCAGAATCAGCCCCAGCATTTT. Its translation is CASSRQGAQNQPQHF.

CDR3 sequence reads: CASADGQVYNQPQHF. Here the CDR3 DNA reads TGTGCCAGCGCCGACGGACAGGTCTACAATCAGCCCCAGCATTTT. The chain links TRBV6-5 to TRBJ1-5; TRBD1 matches 7 bases. The V and J ends lost 8 bases and 3 bases, in that order; junction bases with no gene match: 10. Germline CDR1 and CDR2: MNHEY and SVGAGI. The CDR3 covers 15 residues.

V gene TRBV2 combines with J gene TRBJ2-7, with a possible D match to TRBD2 (6 bases). This CDR3 comprises 13 residues. The V gene lost 8 bases and the J gene lost 7 bases, with 18 bases spanning the gap. Germline V gives CDR1 SNHLY, CDR2 FYNNEI. This CDR3 reads CASVRISGGEQYF. In DNA, the CDR3 is TGTGCCAGCGTGAGAATAAGCGGAGGGGAGCAGTACTTC.